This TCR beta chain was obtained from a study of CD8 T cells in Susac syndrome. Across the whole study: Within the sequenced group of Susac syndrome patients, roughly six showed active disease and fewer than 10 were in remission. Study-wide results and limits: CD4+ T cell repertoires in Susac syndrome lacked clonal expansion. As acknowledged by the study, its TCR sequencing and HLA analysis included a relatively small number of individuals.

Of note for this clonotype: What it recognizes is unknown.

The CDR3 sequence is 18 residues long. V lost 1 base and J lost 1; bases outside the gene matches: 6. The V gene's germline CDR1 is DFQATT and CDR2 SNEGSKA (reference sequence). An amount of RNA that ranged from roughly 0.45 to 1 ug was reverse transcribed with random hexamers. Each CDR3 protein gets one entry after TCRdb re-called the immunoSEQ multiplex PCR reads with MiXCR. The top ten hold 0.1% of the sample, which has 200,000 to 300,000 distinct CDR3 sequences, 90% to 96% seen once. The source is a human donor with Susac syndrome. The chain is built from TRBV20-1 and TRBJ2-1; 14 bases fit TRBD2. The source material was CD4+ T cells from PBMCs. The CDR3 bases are TGCAGTGCTAGAGTCGGACTAGCGGGAGGAGATTCCTACAATGAGCAGTTCTTC. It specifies CSARVGLAGGDSYNEQFF.